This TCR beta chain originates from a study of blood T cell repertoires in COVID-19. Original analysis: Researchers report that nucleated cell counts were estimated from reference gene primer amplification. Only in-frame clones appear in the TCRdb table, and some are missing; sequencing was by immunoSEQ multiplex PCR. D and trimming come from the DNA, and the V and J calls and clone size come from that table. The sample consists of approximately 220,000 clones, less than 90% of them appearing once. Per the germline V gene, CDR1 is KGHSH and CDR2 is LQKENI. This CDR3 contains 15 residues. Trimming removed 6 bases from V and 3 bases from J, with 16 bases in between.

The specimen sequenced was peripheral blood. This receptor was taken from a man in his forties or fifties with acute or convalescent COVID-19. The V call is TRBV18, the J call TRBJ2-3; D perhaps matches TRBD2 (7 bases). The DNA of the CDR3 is TGTGCCAGCTCTCCTGGACTAGGGGGGACAGATACGCAGTATTTT. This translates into CASSPGLGGTDTQYF.